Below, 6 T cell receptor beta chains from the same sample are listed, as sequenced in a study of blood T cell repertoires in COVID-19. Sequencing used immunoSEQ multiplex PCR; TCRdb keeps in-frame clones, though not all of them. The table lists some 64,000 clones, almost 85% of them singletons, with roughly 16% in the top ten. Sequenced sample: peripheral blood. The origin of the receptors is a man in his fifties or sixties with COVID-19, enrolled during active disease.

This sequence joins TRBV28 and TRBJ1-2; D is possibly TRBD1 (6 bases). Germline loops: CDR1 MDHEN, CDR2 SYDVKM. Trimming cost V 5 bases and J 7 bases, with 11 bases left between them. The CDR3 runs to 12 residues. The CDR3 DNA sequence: TGTGCCAGCAGTCTCTCAGGGGTTGGCTACACCTTC. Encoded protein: CASSLSGVGYTF.

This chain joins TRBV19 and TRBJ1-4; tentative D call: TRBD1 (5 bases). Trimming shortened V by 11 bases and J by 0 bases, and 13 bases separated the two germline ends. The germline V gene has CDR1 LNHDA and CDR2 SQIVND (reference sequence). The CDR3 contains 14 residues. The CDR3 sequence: CASGGETTNEKLFF. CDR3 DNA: TGTGCCTCCGGAGGGGAGACAACTAATGAAAAACTGTTTTTT.

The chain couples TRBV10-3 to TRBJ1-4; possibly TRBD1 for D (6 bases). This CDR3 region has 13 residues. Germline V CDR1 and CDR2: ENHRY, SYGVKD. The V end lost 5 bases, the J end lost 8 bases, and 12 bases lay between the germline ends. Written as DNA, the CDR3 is TGTGCCATCAGTCAGGGGCTAGAAGAAAAACTGTTTTTT. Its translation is CAISQGLEEKLFF.

In DNA, the CDR3 is TGTGCCAGCAACAGAGGGCGAGTCTATGGCTACACCTTC. Its translation is CASNRGRVYGYTF. The chain has TRBV12-3 or TRBV12-4 and TRBJ1-2; D is ambiguous. This CDR3 contains 13 residues. V lost 7 bases to trimming and J lost 4 bases, with 13 bases between them.

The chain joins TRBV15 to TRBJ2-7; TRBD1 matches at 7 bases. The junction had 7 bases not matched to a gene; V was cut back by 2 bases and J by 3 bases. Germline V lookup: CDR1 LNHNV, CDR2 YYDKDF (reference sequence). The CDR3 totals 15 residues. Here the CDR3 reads CATSRTPGQFYEQYF. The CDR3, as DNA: TGTGCCACCAGCAGAACGCCGGGACAGTTCTACGAGCAGTACTTC.

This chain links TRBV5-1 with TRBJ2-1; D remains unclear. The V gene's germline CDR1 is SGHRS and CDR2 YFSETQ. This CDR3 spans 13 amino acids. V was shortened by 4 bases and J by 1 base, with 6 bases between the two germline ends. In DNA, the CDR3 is TGCGCCAGCAGCCCGAGATCCTACAATGAGCAGTTCTTC. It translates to CASSPRSYNEQFF.